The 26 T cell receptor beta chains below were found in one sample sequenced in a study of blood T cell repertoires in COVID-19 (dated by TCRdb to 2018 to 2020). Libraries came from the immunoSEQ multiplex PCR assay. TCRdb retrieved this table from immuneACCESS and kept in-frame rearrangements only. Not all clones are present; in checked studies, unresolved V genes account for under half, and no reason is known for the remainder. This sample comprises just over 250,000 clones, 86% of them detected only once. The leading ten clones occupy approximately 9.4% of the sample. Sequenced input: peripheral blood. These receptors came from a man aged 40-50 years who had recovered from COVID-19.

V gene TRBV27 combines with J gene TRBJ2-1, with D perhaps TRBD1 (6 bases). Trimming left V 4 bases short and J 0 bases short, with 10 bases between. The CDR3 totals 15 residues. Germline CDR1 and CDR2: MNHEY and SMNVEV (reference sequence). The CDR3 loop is CASSSDRSSYNEQFF. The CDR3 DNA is TGTGCCAGCAGTTCCGACAGGAGCTCCTACAATGAGCAGTTCTTC.

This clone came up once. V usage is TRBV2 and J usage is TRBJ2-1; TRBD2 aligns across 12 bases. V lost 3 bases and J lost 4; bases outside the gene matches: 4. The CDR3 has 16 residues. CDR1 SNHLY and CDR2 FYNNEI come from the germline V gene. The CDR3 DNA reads TGTGCCAGCAGTGACCTGACTAGCGGGAGTTACAATGAGCAGTTCTTC. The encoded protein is CASSDLTSGSYNEQFF.

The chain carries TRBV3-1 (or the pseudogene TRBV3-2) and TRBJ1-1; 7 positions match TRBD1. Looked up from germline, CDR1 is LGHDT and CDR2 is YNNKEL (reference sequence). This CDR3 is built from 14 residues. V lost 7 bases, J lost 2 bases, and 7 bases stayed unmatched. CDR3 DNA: TGTGCCAGCACCCCGGACAGGATCAACACTGAAGCTTTCTTT. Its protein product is CASTPDRINTEAFF.

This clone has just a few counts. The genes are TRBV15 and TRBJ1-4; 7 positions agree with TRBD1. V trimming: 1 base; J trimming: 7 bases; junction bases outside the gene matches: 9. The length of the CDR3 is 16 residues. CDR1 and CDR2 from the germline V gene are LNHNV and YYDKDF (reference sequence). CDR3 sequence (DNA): TGTGCCACCAGCAGAGGGCCCGGGACAGACGGTGAAAAACTGTTTTTT. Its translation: CATSRGPGTDGEKLFF.

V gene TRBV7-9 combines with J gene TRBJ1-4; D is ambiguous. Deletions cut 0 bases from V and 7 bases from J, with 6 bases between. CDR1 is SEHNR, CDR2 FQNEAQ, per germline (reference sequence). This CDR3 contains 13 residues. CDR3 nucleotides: TGTGCCAGCAGCTTAGCGTACGGTGAAAAACTGTTTTTT. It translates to CASSLAYGEKLFF.

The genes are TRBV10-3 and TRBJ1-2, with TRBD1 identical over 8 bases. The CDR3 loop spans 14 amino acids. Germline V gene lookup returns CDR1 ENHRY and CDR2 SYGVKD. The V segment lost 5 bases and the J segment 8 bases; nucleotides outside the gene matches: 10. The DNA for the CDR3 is TGTGCCATCAGTAACGGACAGGGCCTAGGGGGCTACACCTTC. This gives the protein CAISNGQGLGGYTF.

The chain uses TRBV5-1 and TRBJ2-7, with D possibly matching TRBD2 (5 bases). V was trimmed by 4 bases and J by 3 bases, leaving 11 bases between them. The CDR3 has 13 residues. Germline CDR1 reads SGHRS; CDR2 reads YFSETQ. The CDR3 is CASSPSGNYEQYF. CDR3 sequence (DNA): TGCGCCAGCAGCCCCTCGGGGAACTACGAGCAGTACTTC. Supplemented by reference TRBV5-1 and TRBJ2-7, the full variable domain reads KAGVTQTPRYLIKTRGQQVTLSCSPISGHRSVSWYQQTPGQGLQFLFEYFSETQRNKGNFPGRFSGRQFSNSRSEMNVSTLELGDSALYLCASSPSGNYEQYFGPGTRLTVT.

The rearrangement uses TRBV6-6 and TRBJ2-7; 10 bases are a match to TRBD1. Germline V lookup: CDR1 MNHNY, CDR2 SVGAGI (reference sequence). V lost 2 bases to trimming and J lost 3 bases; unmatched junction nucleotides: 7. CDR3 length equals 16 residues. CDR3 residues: CASSYTTGTGDYEQYF. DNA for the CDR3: TGTGCCAGCAGTTACACCACCGGGACAGGGGACTACGAGCAGTACTTC.

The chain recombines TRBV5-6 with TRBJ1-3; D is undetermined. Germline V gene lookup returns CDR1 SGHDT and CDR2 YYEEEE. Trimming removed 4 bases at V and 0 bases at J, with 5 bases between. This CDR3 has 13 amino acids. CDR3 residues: CASSTSSGNTIYF. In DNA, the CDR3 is TGTGCCAGCAGCACAAGCTCTGGAAACACCATATATTTT.

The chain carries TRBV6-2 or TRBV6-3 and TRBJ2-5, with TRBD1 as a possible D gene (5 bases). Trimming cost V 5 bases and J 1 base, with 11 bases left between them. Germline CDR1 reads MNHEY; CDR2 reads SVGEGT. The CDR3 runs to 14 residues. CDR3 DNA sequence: TGTGCCAGCAGTCACGACAGTTCCCAAGAGACCCAGTACTTC. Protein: CASSHDSSQETQYF.

CDR3 sequence: CASSLVGGTEAFF. CDR3 nucleotides: TGTGCCAGCAGTTTAGTCGGGGGCACTGAAGCTTTCTTT. This rearrangement joins TRBV12-3 or TRBV12-4 to TRBJ1-1, with TRBD1 as a possible D gene (5 bases). The CDR3 length is 13 residues. The ends were cut back, 1 base at V and 4 bases at J, with 7 bases in the middle.

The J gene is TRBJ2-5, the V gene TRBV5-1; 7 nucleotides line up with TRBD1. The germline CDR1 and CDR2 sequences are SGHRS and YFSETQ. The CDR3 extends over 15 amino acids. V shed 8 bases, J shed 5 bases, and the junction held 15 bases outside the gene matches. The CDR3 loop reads CASTNRGEVMETQYF. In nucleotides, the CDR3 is TGCGCCAGTACGAACAGGGGAGAGGTTATGGAGACCCAGTACTTC.

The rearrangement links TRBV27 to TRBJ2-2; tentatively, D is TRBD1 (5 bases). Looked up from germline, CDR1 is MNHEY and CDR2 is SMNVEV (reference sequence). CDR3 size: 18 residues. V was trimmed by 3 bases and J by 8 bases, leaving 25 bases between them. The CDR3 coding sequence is TGTGCCAGCAGTTTCAGGCCCAGCCAGGGAACGGTCGGGGGGGAGCTGTTTTTT. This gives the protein CASSFRPSQGTVGGELFF.

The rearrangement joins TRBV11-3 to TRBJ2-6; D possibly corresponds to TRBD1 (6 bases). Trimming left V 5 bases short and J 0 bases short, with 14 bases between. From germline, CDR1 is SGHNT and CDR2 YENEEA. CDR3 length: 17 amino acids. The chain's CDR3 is CASSPGGTPSGANVLTF. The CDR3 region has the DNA TGTGCCAGCAGCCCAGGTGGGACACCCTCTGGGGCCAACGTCCTGACTTTC.

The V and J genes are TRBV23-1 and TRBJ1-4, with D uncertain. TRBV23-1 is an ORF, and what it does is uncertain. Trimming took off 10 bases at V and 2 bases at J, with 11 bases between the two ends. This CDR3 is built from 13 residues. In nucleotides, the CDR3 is TGCGCCATTGATGGCCCCACTAATGAAAAACTGTTTTTT. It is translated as CAIDGPTNEKLFF.

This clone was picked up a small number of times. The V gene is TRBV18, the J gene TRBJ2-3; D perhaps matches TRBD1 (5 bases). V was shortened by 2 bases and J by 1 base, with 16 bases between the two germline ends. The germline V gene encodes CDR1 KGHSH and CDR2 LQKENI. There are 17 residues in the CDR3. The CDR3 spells CASSPNSQGARTDTQYF. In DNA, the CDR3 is TGTGCCAGCTCACCAAACTCACAAGGGGCTCGCACAGATACGCAGTATTTT.

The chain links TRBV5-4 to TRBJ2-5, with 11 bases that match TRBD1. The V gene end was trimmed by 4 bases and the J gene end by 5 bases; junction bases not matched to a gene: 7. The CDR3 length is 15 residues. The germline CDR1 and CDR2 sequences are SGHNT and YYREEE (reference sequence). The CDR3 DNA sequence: TGTGCCAGCAGCGAGGACAGGGGGCGCAGGGAGACCCAGTACTTC. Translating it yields CASSEDRGRRETQYF.

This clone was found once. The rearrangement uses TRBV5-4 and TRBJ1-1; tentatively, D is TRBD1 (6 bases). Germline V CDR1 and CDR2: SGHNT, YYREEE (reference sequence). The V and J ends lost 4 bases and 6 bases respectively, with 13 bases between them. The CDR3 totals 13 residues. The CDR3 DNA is TGTGCCAGCAGCCAAACGGGGGGCGCTGAAGCTTTCTTT. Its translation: CASSQTGGAEAFF.

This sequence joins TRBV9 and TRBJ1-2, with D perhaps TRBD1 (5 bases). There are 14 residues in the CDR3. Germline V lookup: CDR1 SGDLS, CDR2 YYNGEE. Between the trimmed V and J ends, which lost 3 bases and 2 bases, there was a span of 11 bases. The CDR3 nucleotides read TGTGCCAGCAGCGGGGGCAGACAGAACTATGGCTACACCTTC. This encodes CASSGGRQNYGYTF.

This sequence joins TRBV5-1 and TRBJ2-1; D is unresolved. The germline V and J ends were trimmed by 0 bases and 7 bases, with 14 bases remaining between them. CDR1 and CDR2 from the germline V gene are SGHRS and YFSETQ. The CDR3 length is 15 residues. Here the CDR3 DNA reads TGCGCCAGCAGCTTGGAGGCCCGTCCTAGGAATGAGCAGTTCTTC. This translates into CASSLEARPRNEQFF.

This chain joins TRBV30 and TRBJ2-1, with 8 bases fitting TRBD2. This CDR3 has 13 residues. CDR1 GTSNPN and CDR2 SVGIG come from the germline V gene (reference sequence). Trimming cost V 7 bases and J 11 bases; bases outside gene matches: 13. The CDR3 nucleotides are TGTGCCTTTGGATTCCGGCGGGAGGATCAGCAGTTCTTC. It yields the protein CAFGFRREDQQFF.

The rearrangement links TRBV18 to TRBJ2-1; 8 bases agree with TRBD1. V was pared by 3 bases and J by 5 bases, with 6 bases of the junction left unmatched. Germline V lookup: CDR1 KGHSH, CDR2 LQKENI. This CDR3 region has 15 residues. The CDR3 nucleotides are TGTGCCAGCTCACCTGCGAGGACAGGGCACAATGAGCAGTTCTTC. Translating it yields CASSPARTGHNEQFF.

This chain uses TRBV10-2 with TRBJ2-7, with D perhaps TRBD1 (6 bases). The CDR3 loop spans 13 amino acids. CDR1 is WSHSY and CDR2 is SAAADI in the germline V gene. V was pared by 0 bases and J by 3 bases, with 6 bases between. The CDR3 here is CASSESGGYEQYF. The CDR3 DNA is TGCGCCAGCAGTGAGTCAGGGGGCTACGAGCAGTACTTC.

CDR3 nucleotides: TGTGCCAGCAGCCCAACGGGGTCAGCCGTTAGAGTTCCTTTCTTT. Translated: CASSPTGSAVRVPFF. The rearrangement uses TRBV7-9 and TRBJ1-1; D unclear. Germline CDR1 reads SEHNR; CDR2 reads FQNEAQ (reference sequence). V lost 5 bases and J lost 12, with 25 bases in between. CDR3 size: 15 residues.

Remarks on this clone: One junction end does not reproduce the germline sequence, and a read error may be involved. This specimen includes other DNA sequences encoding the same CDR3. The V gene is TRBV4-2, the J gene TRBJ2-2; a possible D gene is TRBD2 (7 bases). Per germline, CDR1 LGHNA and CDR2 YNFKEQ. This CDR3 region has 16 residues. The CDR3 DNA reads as TGTGCTAGCAGCCAAGGGGGGGGGCCGGACACCGGGGAGCTGTTTTTT. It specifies CASSQGGGPDTGELFF.

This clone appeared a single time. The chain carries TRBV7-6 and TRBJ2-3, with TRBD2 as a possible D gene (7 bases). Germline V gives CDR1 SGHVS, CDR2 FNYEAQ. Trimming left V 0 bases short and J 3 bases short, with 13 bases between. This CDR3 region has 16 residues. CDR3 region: CASSLATGGGTDTQYF. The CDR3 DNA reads TGTGCCAGCAGCTTAGCAACGGGGGGCGGGACAGATACGCAGTATTTT.